Below are 4 T cell receptor beta chains sequenced from a single sample in a study of cytomegalovirus exposure and HLA in healthy donors. The PCR ran on 60 Vbeta and 13 Jbeta primers. Produced via immunoSEQ multiplex PCR; TCRdb's table is partial and in-frame only. The sample shows tens of thousands of clones, and more than 5% sits with its ten largest clones. The material sequenced was PBMCs. The receptors were sampled from a man aged 25-40 years in good health and CMV-seropositive.

The DNA of the CDR3 is TGTGCCTTCGGCCGGGGGACTGTCGATACGCAGTATTTT. Its protein product is CAFGRGTVDTQYF. J is TRBJ2-3 and V is TRBV30; D is perhaps TRBD2 (6 bases). V gave up 7 bases and J gave up 6 bases, with 17 bases separating them. The germline V gene has CDR1 GTSNPN and CDR2 SVGIG (reference sequence). The CDR3 runs 13 residues.

V gene TRBV19 combines with J gene TRBJ1-2, with 10 bases that match TRBD1. This CDR3 is built from 13 residues. The V gene's germline CDR1 is LNHDA and CDR2 SQIVND (reference sequence). J gave up 3 bases and V 5 bases, and 0 bases lay outside the gene matches. CDR3 loop: CASSGTGDYGYTF. The CDR3 DNA reads as TGTGCCAGTAGTGGGACAGGGGACTATGGCTACACCTTC.

The rearrangement joins TRBV7-8 to TRBJ1-1, with 7 bases fitting TRBD1. Germline values: CDR1 SGHVS, CDR2 FQNEAQ. After removal of 8 bases from V and 4 bases from J, the junction contained 13 bases not matched to a gene. There are 15 residues in the CDR3. The DNA of the CDR3 is TGTGCCAGCGTAAGGGGCCAGGGGGATGGCACTGAAGCTTTCTTT. Its protein product is CASVRGQGDGTEAFF.

The chain carries TRBV7-8 and TRBJ2-7; TRBD2 agrees at 7 bases. Looked up from germline, CDR1 is SGHVS and CDR2 is FQNEAQ. V was pared by 2 bases and J by 0 bases, with 7 bases of the junction left unmatched. The CDR3 totals 16 residues. Written as DNA, the CDR3 is TGTGCCAGCAGCTTACGAGCGGGGCTTAACTCCTACGAGCAGTACTTC. This gives the protein CASSLRAGLNSYEQYF. Full variable domain (missing parts from reference TRBV7-8 and TRBJ2-7): GAGVSQSPRYKVAKRGQDVALRCDPISGHVSLFWYQQALGQGPEFLTYFQNEAQLDKSGLPSDRFFAERPEGSVSTLKIQRTQQEDSAVYLCASSLRAGLNSYEQYFGPGTRLTVT.